Listed below are T cell receptor beta chains from one sample, sequenced in a study of blood T cell repertoires in COVID-19. The protocol was immunoSEQ multiplex PCR, while the TCRdb copy is restricted to in-frame clones and leaves out a portion. This table has over 200,000 clones, 80% to 90% appearing once. Material for sequencing was peripheral blood. These receptors came from a man in his forties who had recovered from COVID-19. CDR3s include the opening cysteine and the closing phenylalanine or tryptophan. A D gene is named only where the DNA matches it firmly. Clone size appears in some rows only: once, few, many, or a class for an expanded clone.

v_gene	j_gene	d_gene	abundance	CDR3aa	CDR3nt
TRBV10-3	TRBJ2-7	TRBD1	.	CAIREGQTYEQYF	TGTGCCATCAGAGAGGGACAGACCTACGAGCAGTACTTC
TRBV6-5	TRBJ2-1	TRBD2	once	CASTESLAGGHEQFF	TGTGCCAGCACCGAAAGTCTAGCGGGAGGTCATGAGCAGTTCTTC
TRBV5-1	TRBJ1-6	TRBD1	.	CASRLGDRDNSPLHF	TGCGCCAGCAGATTAGGGGACAGGGATAATTCACCCCTCCACTTT
TRBV5-4	TRBJ2-1	.	.	CASSFGGRAYNEQFF	TGTGCCAGCAGCTTTGGGGGCAGGGCATACAATGAGCAGTTCTTC
TRBV12-5	TRBJ1-5	TRBD1	.	CASGLVTGGKSNQPQHF	TGTGCTAGTGGTTTGGTGACAGGGGGGAAGAGCAATCAGCCCCAGCATTTT
TRBV29-1	TRBJ1-2	TRBD1	.	CSAPRTGYGYTF	TGCAGCGCCCCCCGGACAGGGTATGGCTACACCTTC
TRBV29-1	TRBJ1-3	TRBD1	.	CSFGDRAGNTIYF	TGCAGCTTTGGGGACAGGGCTGGAAACACCATATATTTT
TRBV29-1	TRBJ2-3	TRBD1	.	CSVGGGRGTDTQYF	TGCAGCGTTGGAGGGGGCAGGGGCACAGATACGCAGTATTTT
TRBV18	TRBJ1-1	.	few	CASSPRGPQNTEAFF	TGTGCCAGCTCACCGCGGGGACCGCAGAACACTGAAGCTTTCTTT
TRBV19	TRBJ2-6	.	.	CASSMSGSGANVLTF	TGTGCCAGTAGTATGTCCGGGTCTGGGGCCAACGTCCTGACTTTC
TRBV19	TRBJ1-5	TRBD1	.	CAAGGGQGNQPQHF	TGTGCCGCAGGAGGGGGACAGGGTAATCAGCCCCAGCATTTT
TRBV2	TRBJ1-2	TRBD1	.	CASRKTTGTGYGYTF	TGTGCCAGCAGGAAAACGACAGGGACAGGATATGGCTACACCTTC
TRBV29-1	TRBJ2-3	.	.	CSVESRERGSTDTQYF	TGCAGCGTTGAAAGTCGGGAGCGCGGTAGCACAGATACGCAGTATTTT
TRBV5-8	TRBJ2-1	.	.	CASSLGPDSSYNEQFF	TGTGCCAGCAGCTTGGGTCCCGACAGCTCCTACAATGAGCAGTTCTTC